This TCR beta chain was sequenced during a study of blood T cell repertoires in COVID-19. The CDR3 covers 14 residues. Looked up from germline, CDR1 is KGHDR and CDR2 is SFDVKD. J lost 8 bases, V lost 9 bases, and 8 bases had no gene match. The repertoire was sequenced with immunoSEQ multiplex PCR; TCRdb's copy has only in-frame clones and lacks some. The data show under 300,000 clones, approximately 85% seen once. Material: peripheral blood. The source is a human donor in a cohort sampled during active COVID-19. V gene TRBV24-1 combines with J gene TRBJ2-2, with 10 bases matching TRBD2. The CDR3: CATSASGSAGELFF. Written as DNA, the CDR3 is TGTGCCACCTCGGCTAGCGGGAGTGCGGGGGAGCTGTTTTTT.